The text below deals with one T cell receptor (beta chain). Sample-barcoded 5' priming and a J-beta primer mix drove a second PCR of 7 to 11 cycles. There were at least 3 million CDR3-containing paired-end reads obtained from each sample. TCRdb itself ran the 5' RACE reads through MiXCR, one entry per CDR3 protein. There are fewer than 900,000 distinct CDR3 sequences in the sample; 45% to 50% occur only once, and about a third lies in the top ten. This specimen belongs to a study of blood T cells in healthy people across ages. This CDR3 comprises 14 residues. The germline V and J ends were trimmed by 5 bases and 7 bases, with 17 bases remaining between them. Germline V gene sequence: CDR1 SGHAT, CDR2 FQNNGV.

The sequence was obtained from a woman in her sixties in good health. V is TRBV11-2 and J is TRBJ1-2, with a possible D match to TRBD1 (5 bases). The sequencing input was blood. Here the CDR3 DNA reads TGTGCCAGCAGCCAAGAACGCAGGGTGGGTGGCTACACCTTC. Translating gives CASSQERRVGGYTF.